This T cell receptor beta chain was obtained from a study of spatial heterogeneity in lung cancer (dated by TCRdb to the late 2010s). With respect to the entire study: Beta-chain transcripts were consistently detected in greater numbers than alpha-chain transcripts, which likely reflected higher beta-chain transcript abundance. In the raw uncorrected reads, each unique combination of TCR and UMI appeared more than ten times on average. The study quantitatively compared TCR alpha and beta repertoires across multiple tumor regions, matched nontumor lung and blood in non-small cell lung cancer. Both alpha and beta chains were TCR-sequenced in around 230 tumor regions, under 80 matched nontumor lung samples and around 50 PBMC samples obtained at surgery. Nonsynonymous mutation counts, determined by whole-exome sequencing of tumor tissue, were related to TCR repertoire features. Here is what the overall study found, with its caveats: Additional single-cell paired TCR alpha and beta sequencing was considered necessary to confirm, at a functional level, the hypothesis that regional TCRs recognize regional mutations.

The time point label of this sample denotes: sample taken at primary tumor resection. For TCR sequencing, whole RNA was extracted from tumor and nontumor lung tissue, or from cryopreserved PBMC samples, and no cell sorting was done. Donors were around 71 patients with early-stage, untreated non-small cell lung cancer from the lung TRACERx cohort. Only patients for whom sufficient RNA was available from at least two tumor regions were selected for TCR sequencing. Before selection, tumor and adjacent nontumor lung specimens were reviewed by a lung pathologist. For CDR1 and CDR2, the germline V gene (reference sequence) lists MNHNY and SVGAGI. The CDR3, from cysteine to phenylalanine, totals 18 residues. Kept here is only the CDR3 DNA, which spans 54 bases and is read in frame from base 1. Cut back by 2 bases and 1 base, the V and J ends lie 17 bases apart. The receptor library was made with 5' RACE. For sequencing, a NextSeq 500 was employed. To allow correction of PCR and sequencing errors, the TCR library protocol tagged every TCR cDNA molecule with a unique molecular identifier. As for the authors' bioinformatics: TCR identification, UMI-based error correction and CDR3 extraction were all carried out with Decombinator tools. TCRs above a frequency of 2 per 1,000, corresponding to the top 1% of the tumor frequency distribution, were defined as expanded. Rényi diversity was computed with the R vegan package after subsampling each repertoire 100 times to 5,000 TCRs. CDR3 similarity networks were constructed using string-kernel similarity of amino acid triplets, with links drawn between CDR3s whose pairwise similarity was above 0.82. TCRdb reran the public reads through fastp at Q25 and MiXCR, keeping productive beta chains. Merged by CDR3 protein, the rows form single entries marked with the most common genes and DNA. TCRdb's processing, not the authors', yielded these V and J calls. Present in this sample are 11,000 or so distinct CDR3 sequences, nearly 4% of which were seen just once. The leading ten clones occupy about 7.6% of the sample.

A remark on this clonotype: Its antigen remains unidentified. No base qualities exist here, and no much larger clone lies one base off it.

The V and J segments used are TRBV6-6 and TRBJ2-2; no D gene call is confident. The TCR originated in a male donor with early-stage non-small cell lung cancer. The sequences come from normal lung tissue next to the tumor, collected at surgery. The CDR3 protein sequence reads: CASSYPTALEVNTGELFF. The bases are TGTGCCAGCAGTTACCCCACCGCCCTTGAGGTGAACACCGGGGAGCTGTTTTTT.